The TCR beta chain described here comes from a study of blood T cell repertoires in COVID-19. Background on the study: Specimens from acute and convalescent COVID-19 originated in the United States, Italy and Spain. PBMCs, B-cell-depleted T cells, or T cells were the source of the cDNA or gDNA that made up the material.

How the authors handled the data: For nucleated cells, counts were estimated from reference gene primer amplification. Assay used: immunoSEQ multiplex PCR; TCRdb lists only in-frame clones, some missing. Clone size and V and J calls were adopted from that table, with D and trimming inferred from the DNA. The sample yields about 140,000 clones, 65% to 85% seen once. Looked up from germline, CDR1 is SGHRS and CDR2 is YFSETQ. The CDR3 is 15 amino acids. V was clipped by 3 bases and J by 0 bases, with 10 bases between them. This clone was detected a few times. The TCR originated in a human donor in a cohort sampled during active COVID-19. Sequenced: peripheral blood. V is TRBV5-1 and J is TRBJ2-1; possibly TRBD1 for D (6 bases). Here the CDR3 DNA reads TGCGCCAGCAGCTCCGGACAGATCTCCTACAATGAGCAGTTCTTC. Its translation is CASSSGQISYNEQFF.